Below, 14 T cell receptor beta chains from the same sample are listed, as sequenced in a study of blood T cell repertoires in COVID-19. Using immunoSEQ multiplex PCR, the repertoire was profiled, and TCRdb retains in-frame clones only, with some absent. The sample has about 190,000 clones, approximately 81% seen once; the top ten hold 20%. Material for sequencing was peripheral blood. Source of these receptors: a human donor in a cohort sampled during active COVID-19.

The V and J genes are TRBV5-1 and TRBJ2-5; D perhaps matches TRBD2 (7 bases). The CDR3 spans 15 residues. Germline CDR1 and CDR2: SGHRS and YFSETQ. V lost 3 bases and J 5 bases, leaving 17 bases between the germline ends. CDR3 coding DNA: TGCGCCAGCAGCTCCGAGGGGGGGTCCTTTGAGACCCAGTACTTC. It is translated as CASSSEGGSFETQYF.

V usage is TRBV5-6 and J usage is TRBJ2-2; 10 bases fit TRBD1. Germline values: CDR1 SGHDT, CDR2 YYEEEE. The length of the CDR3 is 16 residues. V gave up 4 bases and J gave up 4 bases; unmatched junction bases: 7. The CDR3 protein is CASSKTGTGVTGELFF. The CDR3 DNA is TGTGCCAGCAGCAAAACCGGGACAGGGGTCACCGGGGAGCTGTTTTTT.

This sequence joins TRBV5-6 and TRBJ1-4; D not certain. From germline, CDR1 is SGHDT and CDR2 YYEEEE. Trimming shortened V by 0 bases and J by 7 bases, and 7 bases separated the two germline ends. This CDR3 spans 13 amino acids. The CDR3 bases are TGTGCCAGCAGCTTGGAATCGAGTGAAAAACTGTTTTTT. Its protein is CASSLESSEKLFF.

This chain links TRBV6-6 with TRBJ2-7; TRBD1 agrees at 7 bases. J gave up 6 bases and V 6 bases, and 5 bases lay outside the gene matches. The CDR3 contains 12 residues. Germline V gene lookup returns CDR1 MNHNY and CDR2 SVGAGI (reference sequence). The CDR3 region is CASSPRTGEQYV. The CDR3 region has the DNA TGTGCCAGCAGCCCTCGGACAGGCGAGCAGTACGTC.

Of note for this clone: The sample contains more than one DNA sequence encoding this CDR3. In nucleotides, the CDR3 is TGTGCCAGTAGTGGAACAGGGAATCAGCCCCAGCATTTT. It encodes CASSGTGNQPQHF. V usage is TRBV19 and J usage is TRBJ1-5; a weak D match, TRBD1 (6 bases). The V and J ends lost 5 bases and 4 bases respectively, with 9 bases between them. This CDR3 has 13 amino acids. Germline V CDR1 and CDR2: LNHDA, SQIVND (reference sequence).

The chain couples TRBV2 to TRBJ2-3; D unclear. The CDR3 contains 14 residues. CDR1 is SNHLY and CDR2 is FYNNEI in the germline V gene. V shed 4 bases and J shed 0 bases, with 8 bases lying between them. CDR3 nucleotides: TGTGCCAGCAGTGCAGGATACAGCACAGATACGCAGTATTTT. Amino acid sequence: CASSAGYSTDTQYF.

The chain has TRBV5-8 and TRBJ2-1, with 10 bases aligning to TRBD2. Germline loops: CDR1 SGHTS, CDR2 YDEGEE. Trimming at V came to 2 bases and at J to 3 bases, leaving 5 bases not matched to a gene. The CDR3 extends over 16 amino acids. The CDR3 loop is CASSLSTSGIYNEQFF. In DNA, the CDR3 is TGTGCCAGCAGCTTATCAACTAGCGGGATCTACAATGAGCAGTTCTTC.

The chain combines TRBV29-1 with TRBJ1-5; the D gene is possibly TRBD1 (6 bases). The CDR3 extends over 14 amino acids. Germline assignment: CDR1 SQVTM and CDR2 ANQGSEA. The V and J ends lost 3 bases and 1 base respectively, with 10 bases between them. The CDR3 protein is CSVEVTGSNQPQHF. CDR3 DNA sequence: TGCAGCGTTGAGGTGACAGGCAGCAATCAGCCCCAGCATTTT.

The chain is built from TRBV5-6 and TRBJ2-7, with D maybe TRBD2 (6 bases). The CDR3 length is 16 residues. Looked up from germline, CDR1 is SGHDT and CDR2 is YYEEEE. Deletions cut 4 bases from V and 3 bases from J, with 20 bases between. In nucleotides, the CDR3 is TGTGCCAGCAGCAACTCCCCCCTCGGGGGAAACTACGAGCAGTACGTC. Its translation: CASSNSPLGGNYEQYV.

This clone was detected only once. In DNA form, the CDR3 reads TGCGCCAGCAGCCATCAAAGGGGGAATGGTGGAAACATTCAGTACTTC. It is translated as CASSHQRGNGGNIQYF. The chain combines TRBV4-1 with TRBJ2-4, with D possibly TRBD1 on 6 matching bases. This CDR3 is 16 amino acids long. V gave up 3 bases and J gave up 6 bases, with 18 bases separating them. The V gene's germline CDR1 is MGHRA and CDR2 YSYEKL.

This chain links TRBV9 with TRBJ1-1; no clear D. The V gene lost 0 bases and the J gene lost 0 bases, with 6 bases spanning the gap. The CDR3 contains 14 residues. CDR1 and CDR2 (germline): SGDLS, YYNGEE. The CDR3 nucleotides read TGTGCCAGCAGCGTAGCCCCTCTGAACACTGAAGCTTTCTTT. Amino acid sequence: CASSVAPLNTEAFF.

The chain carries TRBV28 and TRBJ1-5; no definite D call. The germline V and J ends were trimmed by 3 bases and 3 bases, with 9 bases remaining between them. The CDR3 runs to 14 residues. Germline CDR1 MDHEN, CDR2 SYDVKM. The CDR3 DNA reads TGTGCCAGCAGTTTGGCAGGCGACAATCAGCCCCAGCATTTT. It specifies CASSLAGDNQPQHF.

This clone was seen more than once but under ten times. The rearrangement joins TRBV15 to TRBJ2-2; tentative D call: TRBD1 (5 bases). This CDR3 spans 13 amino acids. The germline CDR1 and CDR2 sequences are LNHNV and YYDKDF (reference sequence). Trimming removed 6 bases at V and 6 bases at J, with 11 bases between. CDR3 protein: CATSQGDAGELFF. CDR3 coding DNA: TGTGCCACCAGTCAGGGCGACGCCGGGGAGCTGTTTTTT.

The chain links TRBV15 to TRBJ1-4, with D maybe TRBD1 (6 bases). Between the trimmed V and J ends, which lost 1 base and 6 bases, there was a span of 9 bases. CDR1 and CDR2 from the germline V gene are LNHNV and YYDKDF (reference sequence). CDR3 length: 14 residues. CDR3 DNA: TGTGCCACCAGCAGAGTCCAGGGGTATGAAAAACTGTTTTTT. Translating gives CATSRVQGYEKLFF.